These T cell receptor beta chains were read from a single sample in a study of blood T cell repertoires in COVID-19. TCRdb's copy holds only in-frame clones and misses some; the assay was immunoSEQ multiplex PCR. This table holds 250,000 to 300,000 clones, roughly 90% found once. The sequencing sample was made of PBMCs or T cells enriched from blood (not recorded which). Every receptor here comes from a woman in her thirties or forties with acute COVID-19. Both conserved end residues are part of each CDR3. A D gene is named only where the DNA matches it firmly. A row's size may be missing; if present it is once, few, many or a size class.

size: -; V: TRBV6-5; D: -; J: TRBJ1-4; CDR3: CASSQQGRGEKLFF; DNA: TGTGCCAGCAGTCAACAGGGACGGGGTGAAAAACTGTTTTTT
size: -; V: TRBV6-6; D: -; J: TRBJ2-2; CDR3: CASSGRDTLTPGELFF; DNA: TGTGCCAGCAGTGGCCGGGACACTCTAACTCCCGGGGAGCTGTTTTTT
size: -; V: TRBV25-1; D: -; J: TRBJ1-6; CDR3: CASSDRTNTNSPLHF; DNA: TGTGCCAGCAGTGATCGGACTAATACTAATTCACCCCTCCACTTT
size: -; V: TRBV7-9; D: TRBD1; J: TRBJ1-4; CDR3: CASTRQGAFEKLFF; DNA: TGTGCCAGCACGAGACAGGGGGCGTTTGAAAAACTGTTTTTT
size: once; V: TRBV7-9; D: -; J: TRBJ2-2; CDR3: CASAVGGRQTGELFF; DNA: TGTGCCAGCGCTGTAGGGGGTCGGCAGACCGGGGAGCTGTTTTTT
size: -; V: TRBV7-2; D: TRBD1; J: TRBJ1-1; CDR3: CASSRGGGTGEAFF; DNA: TGTGCCAGCAGCAGAGGGGGCGGGACGGGAGAAGCTTTCTTT
size: -; V: TRBV6-2/TRBV6-3; D: -; J: TRBJ2-1; CDR3: CASSDAWSEQFF; DNA: TGTGCCAGCAGTGACGCCTGGAGTGAGCAGTTCTTC
size: -; V: TRBV25-1; D: TRBD2; J: TRBJ2-1; CDR3: CASSESLGRNEQFF; DNA: TGTGCCAGCAGTGAATCACTCGGGAGGAATGAGCAGTTCTTC
size: -; V: TRBV7-8; D: -; J: TRBJ1-3; CDR3: CASSQGGNGNTIYF; DNA: TGTGCCAGCAGCCAGGGCGGGAACGGAAACACCATATATTTT
size: -; V: TRBV29-1; D: -; J: TRBJ2-3; CDR3: CSVAPGGLDTQYF; DNA: TGCAGCGTTGCCCCGGGGGGCCTGGATACGCAGTATTTT
size: -; V: TRBV6-5; D: -; J: TRBJ1-4; CDR3: CASSRGATNEKLFF; DNA: TGTGCCAGCAGCAGGGGCGCGACTAATGAAAAACTGTTTTTT
size: -; V: TRBV19; D: TRBD2; J: TRBJ2-1; CDR3: CASSIVLSSGRQFF; DNA: TGTGCCAGTAGTATCGTCCTGTCTAGCGGGCGGCAGTTCTTC
size: -; V: TRBV7-2; D: -; J: TRBJ1-3; CDR3: CASSLRQLNTIYF; DNA: TGTGCCAGCAGCTTAAGACAGCTTAACACCATATATTTT
size: -; V: TRBV6-4; D: -; J: TRBJ1-6; CDR3: CAGGGVDSPLHF; DNA: TGTGCGGGGGGAGGGGTCGATTCACCCCTCCACTTT
size: -; V: TRBV27; D: TRBD1; J: TRBJ1-1; CDR3: CASTVGQGAAEAFF; DNA: TGTGCCAGCACTGTGGGACAGGGGGCCGCTGAAGCTTTCTTT